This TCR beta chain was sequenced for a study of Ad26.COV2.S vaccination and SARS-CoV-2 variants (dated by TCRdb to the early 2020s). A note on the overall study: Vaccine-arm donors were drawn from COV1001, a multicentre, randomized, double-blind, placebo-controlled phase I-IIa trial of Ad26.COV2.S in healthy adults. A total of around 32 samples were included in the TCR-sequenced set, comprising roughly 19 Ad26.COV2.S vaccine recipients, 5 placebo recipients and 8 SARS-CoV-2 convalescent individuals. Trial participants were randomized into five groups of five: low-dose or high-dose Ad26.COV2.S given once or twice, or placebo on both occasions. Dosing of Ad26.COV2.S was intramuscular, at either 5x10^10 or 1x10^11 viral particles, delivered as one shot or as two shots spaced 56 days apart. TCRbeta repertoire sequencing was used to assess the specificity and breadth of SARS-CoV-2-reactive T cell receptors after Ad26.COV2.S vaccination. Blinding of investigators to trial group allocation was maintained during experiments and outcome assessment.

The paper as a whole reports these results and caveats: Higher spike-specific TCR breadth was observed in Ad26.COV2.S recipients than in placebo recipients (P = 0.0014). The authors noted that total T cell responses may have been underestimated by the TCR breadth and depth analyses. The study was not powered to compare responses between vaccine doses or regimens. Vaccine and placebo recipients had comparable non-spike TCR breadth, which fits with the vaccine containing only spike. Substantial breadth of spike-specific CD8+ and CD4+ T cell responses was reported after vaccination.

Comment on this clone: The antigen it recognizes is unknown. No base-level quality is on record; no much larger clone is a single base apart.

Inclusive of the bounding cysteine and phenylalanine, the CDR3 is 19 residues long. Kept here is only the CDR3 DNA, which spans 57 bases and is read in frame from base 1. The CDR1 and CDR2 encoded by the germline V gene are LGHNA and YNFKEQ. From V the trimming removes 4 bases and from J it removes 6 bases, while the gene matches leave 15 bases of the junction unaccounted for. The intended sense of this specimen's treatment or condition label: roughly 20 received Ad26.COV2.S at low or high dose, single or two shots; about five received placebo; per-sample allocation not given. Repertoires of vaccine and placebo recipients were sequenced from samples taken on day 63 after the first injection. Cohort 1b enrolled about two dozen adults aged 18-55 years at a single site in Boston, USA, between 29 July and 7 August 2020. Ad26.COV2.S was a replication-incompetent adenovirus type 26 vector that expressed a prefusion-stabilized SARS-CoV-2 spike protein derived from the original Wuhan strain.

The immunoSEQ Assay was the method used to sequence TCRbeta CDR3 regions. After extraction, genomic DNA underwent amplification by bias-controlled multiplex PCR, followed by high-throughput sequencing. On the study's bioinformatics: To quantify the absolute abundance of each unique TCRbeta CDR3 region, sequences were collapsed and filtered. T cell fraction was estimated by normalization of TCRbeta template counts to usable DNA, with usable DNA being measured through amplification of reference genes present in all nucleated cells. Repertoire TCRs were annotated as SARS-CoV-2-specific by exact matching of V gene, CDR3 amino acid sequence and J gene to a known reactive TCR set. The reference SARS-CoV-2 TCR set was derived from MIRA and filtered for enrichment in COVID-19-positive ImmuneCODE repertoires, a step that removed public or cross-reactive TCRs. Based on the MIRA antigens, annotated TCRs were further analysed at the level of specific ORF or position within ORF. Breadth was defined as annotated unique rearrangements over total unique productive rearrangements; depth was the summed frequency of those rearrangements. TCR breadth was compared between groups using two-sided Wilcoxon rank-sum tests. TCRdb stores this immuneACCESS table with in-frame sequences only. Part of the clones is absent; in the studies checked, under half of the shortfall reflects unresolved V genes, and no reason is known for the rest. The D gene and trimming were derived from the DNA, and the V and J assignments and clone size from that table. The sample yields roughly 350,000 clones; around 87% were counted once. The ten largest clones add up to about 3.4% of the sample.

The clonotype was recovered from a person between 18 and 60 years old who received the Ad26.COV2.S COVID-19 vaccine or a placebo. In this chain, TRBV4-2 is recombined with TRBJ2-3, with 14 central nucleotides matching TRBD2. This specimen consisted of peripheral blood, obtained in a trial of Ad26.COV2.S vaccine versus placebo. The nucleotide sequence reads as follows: TGTGCCAGCAGCCCGACTAGCGGGGGGGCCATTTCAATTCCGGATACGCAGTATTTT. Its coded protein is CASSPTSGGAISIPDTQYF.